The 8 T cell receptor beta chains below come from one sample, sequenced in a study of cytomegalovirus exposure and HLA in healthy donors. Use of 60 Vbeta and 13 Jbeta primers characterized the PCR. Libraries were prepared by immunoSEQ multiplex PCR; TCRdb keeps only in-frame clonotypes and omits some of them. The table includes about 150,000 clones, about a tenth detected once. Sequenced input: PBMCs. All receptors derive from a male donor in good health and CMV-seronegative.

This chain uses TRBV6-1 with TRBJ2-7; 14 bases fit TRBD2. Per the germline V gene, CDR1 is MNHNS and CDR2 is SASEGT. The V and J ends lost 4 bases and 7 bases, in that order; junction bases with no gene match: 9. The CDR3 is 16 residues long. The CDR3 DNA follows: TGTGCCAGCAGTGGAGGGACTAGCGGGAGTCCCGGGGAGCAGTACTTC. It encodes CASSGGTSGSPGEQYF.

In its sample, this clone was seen a few times. The chain joins TRBV7-9 to TRBJ1-2; 7 bases fit TRBD1. J gave up 4 bases and V 5 bases, and 10 bases lay outside the gene matches. CDR1 SEHNR and CDR2 FQNEAQ come from the germline V gene (reference sequence). There are 15 residues in the CDR3. CDR3 sequence reads: CASSPGQTLSYGYTF. The CDR3 nucleotides read TGTGCCAGCAGCCCGGGACAGACTTTAAGCTATGGCTACACCTTC.

This clone has more than one count but fewer than ten. The rearrangement links TRBV28 to TRBJ2-7, with D possibly matching TRBD2 (6 bases). The CDR3 is 18 residues long. The V end lost 1 base, the J end lost 4 bases, and 23 bases lay between the germline ends. Per the germline V gene, CDR1 is MDHEN and CDR2 is SYDVKM. The CDR3 DNA follows: TGTGCCAGCAGTTTATTCTCATTACGGGAGATTATCGGGTACGAGCAGTACTTC. The encoded protein is CASSLFSLREIIGYEQYF.

This clone was seen a handful of times. The genes are TRBV6-5 and TRBJ1-1, with unresolved D. V lost 0 bases and J 1 base, leaving 6 bases between the germline ends. The CDR3 extends over 14 amino acids. CDR1 is MNHEY, CDR2 SVGAGI, per germline. CDR3 loop: CASSYSGKNTEAFF. The CDR3 coding sequence is TGTGCCAGCAGTTACTCCGGGAAGAACACTGAAGCTTTCTTT.

This sequence joins TRBV5-1 and TRBJ1-1; TRBD1 matches at 9 bases. Germline CDR1 SGHRS, CDR2 YFSETQ. With V trimmed by 5 bases and J by 3 bases, 8 bases remained unmatched. The CDR3 has 15 amino acids. The CDR3 protein is CASRTGTGTYTEAFF. CDR3 in DNA: TGCGCCAGCAGAACCGGGACAGGGACATACACTGAAGCTTTCTTT.

The rearrangement joins TRBV19 to TRBJ2-7; TRBD2 is a possible D gene (5 bases). Germline loops: CDR1 LNHDA, CDR2 SQIVND (reference sequence). The CDR3 extends over 15 amino acids. V was clipped by 1 base and J by 0 bases, with 10 bases between them. The CDR3 DNA sequence: TGTGCCAGTAGTATAGCCCCGGGGTTCTCCTACGAGCAGTACTTC. It is translated as CASSIAPGFSYEQYF.

The V gene is TRBV28, the J gene TRBJ2-3, with D possibly TRBD2 on 5 matching bases. The V end was cut by 3 bases, the J end by 0 bases, with 13 bases between. Per the germline V gene, CDR1 is MDHEN and CDR2 is SYDVKM. The length of the CDR3 is 16 residues. The CDR3 nucleotides are TGTGCCAGCAGTTTTGCGGGCAGCGCTAGCACAGATACGCAGTATTTT. As protein: CASSFAGSASTDTQYF.

This chain uses TRBV27 with TRBJ2-7; weak D call: TRBD1 (6 bases). V lost 7 bases, J lost 2 bases, and 15 bases lay in between. The CDR3 length is 14 residues. Germline V gene data show CDR1 as MNHEY and CDR2 as SMNVEV (reference sequence). CDR3 coding DNA: TGTGCCAGCAAACTACAGGGAGTACCCTACGAGCAGTACTTC. Translation: CASKLQGVPYEQYF.